A single TCR beta chain is shown here with its context. TCRdb called the RT-PCR reads again in MiXCR, with one record for every CDR3 protein. This table has about 680,000 distinct CDR3 sequences, 12% to 15% appearing once. This receptor was taken from a female donor in good health, serving as a healthy control. The sequencing input was memory CD4+ T cells from blood.

CDR3 in amino acids: CASTDQAGGLDEQYF. DNA of the CDR3: TGTGCCAGCACTGATCAAGCTGGGGGGCTCGACGAGCAGTACTTC. The V and J genes are TRBV2 and TRBJ2-7; D tentatively fits TRBD1 or TRBD2 (6 bases each). CDR3 length: 15 residues. Germline CDR1 is SNHLY and CDR2 is FYNNEI. V shed 7 bases and J shed 5 bases, with 21 bases lying between them.